The 14 T cell receptor beta chains given below trace back to one sample, sequenced in a study of beta chain features in type 1 diabetes. Reverse transcription of all isolated RNA meant that expressed TCRB transcripts were sequenced. Generated by immunoSEQ multiplex PCR, the TCRdb table keeps only in-frame clones and is missing some. The sample has about 200,000 clones, approximately 11% seen once. Sequenced sample: central memory CD4+ T cells from blood. The origin of the receptors is a man aged 18 to 29 in good health.

There are many counts of this clone. The sample has other DNA sequences that encode this CDR3 too. The chain recombines TRBV9 with TRBJ2-3, with TRBD1 matching 7 bases. The V gene's germline CDR1 is SGDLS and CDR2 YYNGEE. J gave up 2 bases and V 1 base, and 4 bases lay outside the gene matches. The CDR3 loop spans 15 amino acids. The CDR3: CASSVQTGATDTQYF. CDR3 DNA sequence: TGTGCCAGCAGCGTACAAACAGGGGCCACAGATACGCAGTATTTT.

The rearrangement uses TRBV28 and TRBJ1-1; TRBD1 matches 7 bases. The CDR3 runs to 15 residues. The germline gives CDR1 MDHEN, CDR2 SYDVKM. J was trimmed by 1 base and V by 7 bases; bases with no gene match: 9. The CDR3 nucleotides are TGTGCCAGCACCCGGACAGGCGGAGGGAACACTGAAGCTTTCTTT. Residues: CASTRTGGGNTEAFF.

This chain joins TRBV7-3 and TRBJ2-2, with a weak D call TRBD2 (6 bases). The V gene's germline CDR1 is SGHTA and CDR2 FQGTGA. The CDR3 consists of 15 residues. V was trimmed by 5 bases and J by 0 bases, leaving 10 bases between them. The CDR3 reads CASSPRLANTGELFF. Here the CDR3 DNA reads TGTGCCAGCAGCCCTCGACTAGCGAACACCGGGGAGCTGTTTTTT.

The chain couples TRBV14 to TRBJ2-2, with D perhaps matching TRBD1 (6 bases). The CDR3 is 14 amino acids. The V gene lost 4 bases and the J gene lost 1 base, with 7 bases spanning the gap. Germline CDR1 SGHDN, CDR2 FVKESK. Written as DNA, the CDR3 is TGTGCCAGCAGCCGACAGGTGAACACCGGGGAGCTGTTTTTT. It specifies CASSRQVNTGELFF.

V gene TRBV30 combines with J gene TRBJ1-2, with D maybe TRBD1 (6 bases). Trimming left V 2 bases short and J 7 bases short, with 11 bases between. CDR1 is GTSNPN and CDR2 is SVGIG in the germline V gene (reference sequence). CDR3 length: 12 residues. The CDR3 DNA sequence: TGTGCCTGGAGTCGACAGGCAGCTGGCTACACCTTC. Translated: CAWSRQAAGYTF.

This clone was detected a few times. This sequence joins TRBV4-1 and TRBJ1-1, with unresolved D. Germline CDR1 is MGHRA and CDR2 is YSYEKL. V gave up 3 bases and J gave up 4 bases, with 15 bases separating them. The CDR3 covers 15 residues. This CDR3 is CASSQPGFGGTEAFF. CDR3 nucleotide sequence: TGCGCCAGCAGCCAGCCGGGATTCGGAGGCACTGAAGCTTTCTTT.

In this sample, this clone turned up a few times. This CDR3 reads CASSLMGGEAFF. CDR3 bases: TGTGCCAGCAGCCTAATGGGCGGTGAAGCTTTCTTT. This chain connects TRBV2 to TRBJ1-1; no definite D call. The CDR3 loop spans 12 amino acids. The germline V and J ends were trimmed by 6 bases and 7 bases, with 12 bases remaining between them. The germline V gene encodes CDR1 SNHLY and CDR2 FYNNEI.

This chain connects TRBV29-1 to TRBJ2-1, with 12 bases identical to TRBD2. The CDR3 length is 18 residues. Germline loops: CDR1 SQVTM, CDR2 ANQGSEA. V was pared by 4 bases and J by 4 bases, with 14 bases of the junction left unmatched. CDR3 DNA: TGCAGCGTTGTTCTAGCGGGAGGGCCAACGAAGGGATACAATGAGCAGTTCTTC. This gives the protein CSVVLAGGPTKGYNEQFF.

The gene calls are TRBV11-1 and TRBJ2-3; 7 positions agree with TRBD2. The CDR3 is 14 residues long. V lost 5 bases, J lost 4 bases, and 6 bases stayed unmatched. CDR1 is SGHAT, CDR2 FQDESV, per germline (reference sequence). The CDR3 DNA is TGTGCCAGCAGCCGAGGACGGGGGGCAGATACGCAGTATTTT. This sequence encodes CASSRGRGADTQYF.

In this sample, this clone turned up a few times. The chain carries TRBV7-9 and TRBJ2-7; TRBD2 matches 7 bases. CDR1 is SEHNR and CDR2 is FQNEAQ in the germline V gene (reference sequence). The CDR3 runs 15 residues. V lost 5 bases to trimming and J lost 2 bases; unmatched junction nucleotides: 9. CDR3 bases: TGTGCCAGCAGCCGCCGAGGGGCGGGGGCCTACGAGCAGTACTTC. Encoded protein: CASSRRGAGAYEQYF.

There are a few counts of this clone. The chain joins TRBV28 to TRBJ2-7; D might be TRBD2 (5 bases). Germline CDR1 is MDHEN and CDR2 is SYDVKM. Between the trimmed V and J ends, which lost 5 bases and 3 bases, there was a span of 14 bases. The CDR3 has 14 amino acids. In DNA form, the CDR3 reads TGTGCCAGCAGTCCCCTACTAGTATTCTACGAGCAGTACTTC. This gives the protein CASSPLLVFYEQYF. Looking up the rest from reference TRBV28 and TRBJ2-7 gives the full variable domain: DVKVTQSSRYLVKRTGEKVFLECVQDMDHENMFWYRQDPGLGLRLIYFSYDVKMKEKGDIPEGYSVSREKKERFSLILESASTNQTSMYLCASSPLLVFYEQYFGPGTRLTVT.

This chain joins TRBV5-1 and TRBJ1-2; no reliable D call. This CDR3 contains 14 residues. V dropped 0 bases and J dropped 1 base, with 7 bases sitting between them. Germline V gene sequence: CDR1 SGHRS, CDR2 YFSETQ. The CDR3 DNA is TGCGCCAGCAGCTTGGGTGGCGGTAACTATGGCTACACCTTC. Its translation: CASSLGGGNYGYTF.

The chain combines TRBV29-1 with TRBJ2-2; D is perhaps TRBD1 or TRBD2 (5 bases each). With 4 bases removed from V and 5 bases from J, the gap between germline ends came to 17 bases. CDR3 length equals 15 residues. Germline V CDR1 and CDR2: SQVTM, ANQGSEA. The DNA for the CDR3 is TGCAGCGTTGCCAGAGGGGTTGGGGGTACCGGGGAGCTGTTTTTT. This gives the protein CSVARGVGGTGELFF.

This clone was counted at least ten times. This sequence joins TRBV29-1 and TRBJ2-5, with D maybe TRBD2 (5 bases). V was shortened by 4 bases and J by 5 bases, with 5 bases between the two germline ends. Germline CDR1 and CDR2: SQVTM and ANQGSEA. The length of the CDR3 is 10 residues. The CDR3 DNA reads as TGCAGCGTTGGGAGGGAGACCCAGTACTTC. It specifies CSVGRETQYF.